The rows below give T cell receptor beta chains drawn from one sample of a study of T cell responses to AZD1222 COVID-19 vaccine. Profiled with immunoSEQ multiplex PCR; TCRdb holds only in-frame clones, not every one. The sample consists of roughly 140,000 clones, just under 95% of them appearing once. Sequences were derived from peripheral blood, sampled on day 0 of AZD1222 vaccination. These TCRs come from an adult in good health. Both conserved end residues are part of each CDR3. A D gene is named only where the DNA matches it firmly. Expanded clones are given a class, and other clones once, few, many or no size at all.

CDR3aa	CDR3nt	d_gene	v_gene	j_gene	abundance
CSVSSPGTGYYEQYF	TGCAGCGTCTCCTCCCCCGGGACAGGGTACTACGAGCAGTACTTC	TRBD1	TRBV29-1	TRBJ2-7	.
CAISEGRGYTF	TGTGCCATCAGTGAGGGGAGAGGCTACACCTTC	.	TRBV10-3	TRBJ1-2	.
CASSSTEWGETQYF	TGCGCCAGCAGCTCCACTGAGTGGGGAGAGACCCAGTACTTC	.	TRBV5-1	TRBJ2-5	once
CASSEDGEAKYTF	TGTGCCAGCAGTGAAGACGGAGAAGCCAAGTACACCTTC	.	TRBV6-1	TRBJ1-2	once
CASSLWSYYGYTF	TGTGCCAGCAGTTTGTGGAGTTACTATGGCTACACCTTC	.	TRBV12-3/TRBV12-4	TRBJ1-2	.
CASSLLVAQVDSPLHF	TGTGCCAGCAGTTTACTGGTGGCGCAGGTTGATTCACCCCTCCACTTT	.	TRBV27	TRBJ1-6	.
CASSYINHGYTF	TGTGCCAGCAGCTACATCAACCATGGCTACACCTTC	.	TRBV28	TRBJ1-2	once
CASTLTSTGSQHF	TGTGCCAGTACCCTCACTTCGACAGGTTCCCAGCATTTT	.	TRBV19	TRBJ1-5	.
CAIRDSFGTQYF	TGTGCCATCAGGGACTCCTTTGGTACGCAGTATTTT	.	TRBV10-3	TRBJ2-3	.
CASSLSLSSTQYF	TGTGCCAGCAGTTTGAGTCTATCGTCGACCCAGTACTTC	.	TRBV12-3/TRBV12-4	TRBJ2-5	.
CASSPDRASTDTQYF	TGTGCCAGCAGTCCTGACAGGGCAAGCACAGATACGCAGTATTTT	TRBD1	TRBV6-4	TRBJ2-3	.
CASSSTGGSPLHF	TGTGCCAGCAGTTCAACAGGTGGTTCACCCCTCCACTTT	.	TRBV27	TRBJ1-6	.
CASSLNQRLYGYTF	TGCGCCAGCAGCTTGAACCAGCGCCTCTATGGCTACACCTTC	.	TRBV5-1	TRBJ1-2	.
CASSIWGLTEAFF	TGTGCCAGTAGTATCTGGGGGCTCACTGAAGCTTTCTTT	.	TRBV19	TRBJ1-1	.
CASSAASSYNSPLHF	TGTGCCAGCAGTGCAGCTAGCTCCTATAATTCACCCCTCCACTTT	.	TRBV2	TRBJ1-6	.
CAISAQSYEQYF	TGTGCCATCAGTGCACAGAGCTACGAGCAGTACTTC	.	TRBV10-3	TRBJ2-7	.
CASSVAPLNEQFF	TGTGCCAGCAGCGTAGCCCCCCTGAATGAGCAGTTCTTC	.	TRBV9	TRBJ2-1	once
CASSTDRGDTEAFF	TGTGCCAGTAGTACGGACAGGGGGGACACTGAAGCTTTCTTT	TRBD1	TRBV19	TRBJ1-1	.
CASKGAISTDTQYF	TGTGCCAGCAAAGGGGCAATATCTACAGATACGCAGTATTTT	.	TRBV2	TRBJ2-3	few
CASSLAGTTKAFF	TGCGCCAGCAGCTTGGCGGGAACGACTAAAGCTTTCTTT	.	TRBV5-1	TRBJ1-1	.
CASSRTSGRYNEQFF	TGCGCCAGCAGTAGGACTAGCGGGAGGTACAATGAGCAGTTCTTC	TRBD2	TRBV10-1	TRBJ2-1	.
CAIRSTSGRADRGDTQYF	TGTGCCATCAGGAGTACTAGCGGGAGGGCCGATCGGGGAGATACGCAGTATTTT	TRBD2	TRBV10-3	TRBJ2-3	.
CASSESISYEQYF	TGTGCCAGCAGTGAATCAATAAGCTACGAGCAGTACTTC	.	TRBV2	TRBJ2-7	.
CASSLSSGIEQQYF	TGTGCCAGCAGCTTGAGTAGCGGGATCGAACAGCAGTACTTC	TRBD2	TRBV5-6	TRBJ2-7	once
CASAREGSSYEQYF	TGTGCCAGCGCTAGGGAGGGGAGCTCCTACGAGCAGTACTTC	TRBD2	TRBV11-1	TRBJ2-7	.
CASSLDRARNTEAFF	TGTGCCAGCAGCCTAGACAGGGCTCGGAACACTGAAGCTTTCTTT	TRBD1	TRBV3-1/TRBV3-2	TRBJ1-1	.
CAWKISGTNNEKLFF	TGTGCCTGGAAAATCAGCGGGACTAATAATGAAAAACTGTTTTTT	.	TRBV30	TRBJ1-4	.
CASMGENYGYTF	TGTGCCAGTATGGGGGAAAACTATGGCTACACCTTC	.	TRBV19	TRBJ1-2	.
CASSLGGGTWYGYTF	TGTGCCAGCAGCTTGGGGGGGGGCACATGGTATGGCTACACCTTC	.	TRBV5-4	TRBJ1-2	.
CASSPRLAGVNEQYF	TGTGCCAGCAGCCCTAGACTAGCGGGTGTCAACGAGCAGTACTTC	TRBD2	TRBV7-3	TRBJ2-7	.
CASSDLHGTGINYGYTF	TGTGCCAGCAGCGACCTTCATGGGACAGGAATAAACTATGGCTACACCTTC	TRBD1	TRBV7-9	TRBJ1-2	.
CATSRETEQFF	TGTGCCACCTCGAGGGAAACTGAGCAGTTCTTC	.	TRBV24-1	TRBJ2-1	.
CASSYKGPSSPLHF	TGTGCCAGCAGTTACAAAGGGCCGAGTTCACCCCTCCACTTT	.	TRBV6-5	TRBJ1-6	.
CASIREVRVNEQFF	TGTGCCAGCATTAGGGAGGTCCGAGTCAATGAGCAGTTCTTC	.	TRBV2	TRBJ2-1	.
CASSREALNTEAFF	TGTGCCAGCTCACGCGAAGCATTGAACACTGAAGCTTTCTTT	.	TRBV18	TRBJ1-1	.
CASSPRLDNSPLHF	TGTGCCAGCAGCCCCCGGCTTGATAATTCACCCCTCCACTTT	.	TRBV14	TRBJ1-6	few
CASSVEGENEKLFF	TGTGCCAGCAGCGTCGAGGGAGAAAATGAAAAACTGTTTTTT	.	TRBV9	TRBJ1-4	.
CASALEGTMPYGYTF	TGTGCCAGCGCTTTGGAGGGCACCATGCCGTATGGCTACACCTTC	.	TRBV2	TRBJ1-2	.
CASSYRLFNEQFF	TGCGCCAGCAGCTACCGGCTATTCAATGAGCAGTTCTTC	.	TRBV4-1	TRBJ2-1	.
CASSLLGGIEAFF	TGTGCCAGCAGCTTGTTGGGGGGGATTGAAGCTTTCTTT	.	TRBV5-4	TRBJ1-1	.
CATRDTGELFF	TGTGCCACCAGGGACACCGGGGAGCTGTTTTTT	.	TRBV15	TRBJ2-2	.
CASSGTGEGTQYF	TGTGCCAGCAGTGGAACAGGGGAAGGGACCCAGTACTTC	TRBD1	TRBV2	TRBJ2-5	few
CASSDRDRVNTEAFF	TGTGCCAGCAGCGACCGGGACAGGGTGAACACTGAAGCTTTCTTT	TRBD1	TRBV9	TRBJ1-1	.
CASSSGPSGNEKLFF	TGCGCCAGCAGCTCCGGGCCTTCAGGGAATGAAAAACTGTTTTTT	.	TRBV5-1	TRBJ1-4	.
CASSLLGGSPNTEAFF	TGTGCCAGCAGCTTGTTAGGGGGCAGCCCTAACACTGAAGCTTTCTTT	TRBD1	TRBV7-3	TRBJ1-1	.
CATGPGFGTEAFF	TGTGCCACGGGACCGGGATTTGGCACTGAAGCTTTCTTT	.	TRBV6-5	TRBJ1-1	.
CASGWGGQVQETQYF	TGTGCTAGTGGTTGGGGGGGACAGGTCCAAGAGACCCAGTACTTC	.	TRBV12-5	TRBJ2-5	once
CASSPRGQGYNEQFF	TGTGCCAGCAGTCCTCGGGGACAGGGGTACAATGAGCAGTTCTTC	TRBD1	TRBV25-1	TRBJ2-1	.
CASSPNGQGSVYTF	TGTGCCAGCTCACCAAACGGACAGGGCAGCGTCTACACCTTC	TRBD1	TRBV18	TRBJ1-2	.
CASSQTAFTEAFF	TGCGCCAGCAGCCAAACAGCATTCACTGAAGCTTTCTTT	.	TRBV4-1	TRBJ1-1	.
CASSFSREADTQYF	TGTGCCAGCAGCTTCTCCAGGGAGGCAGATACGCAGTATTTT	.	TRBV11-3	TRBJ2-3	.
CASSQHTAITEAFF	TGTGCCAGCAGCCAGCATACAGCTATCACTGAAGCTTTCTTT	.	TRBV14	TRBJ1-1	.
CASSHSPFGGKVYEQYF	TGCGCCAGCAGCCATTCCCCCTTTGGCGGGAAGGTCTACGAGCAGTACTTC	.	TRBV4-1	TRBJ2-7	.
CASSTGVLGVNSPLHF	TGTGCCAGCAGCACGGGGGTCCTCGGTGTCAATTCACCCCTCCACTTT	.	TRBV27	TRBJ1-6	.
CASGVGGGNQPQHF	TGTGCCAGCGGGGTAGGCGGGGGCAATCAGCCCCAGCATTTT	.	TRBV28	TRBJ1-5	.
CASSVQPTDTQYF	TGTGCCAGCAGCGTACAGCCCACAGATACGCAGTATTTT	.	TRBV6-4	TRBJ2-3	once
CASSLAGSSGQYF	TGCGCCAGCAGCTTGGCCGGCTCCTCCGGGCAGTACTTC	.	TRBV5-1	TRBJ2-7	.
CATSDRRYGNTIYF	TGTGCCACCTCGGACAGGAGGTATGGAAACACCATATATTTT	TRBD1	TRBV2	TRBJ1-3	.
CASSGLAGPAKNIQYF	TGTGCCAGCAGTGGGCTAGCGGGTCCAGCCAAAAACATTCAGTACTTC	TRBD2	TRBV2	TRBJ2-4	once
CASSEHNSGNTIYF	TGTGCCAGCAGTGAACACAACTCTGGAAACACCATATATTTT	.	TRBV6-1	TRBJ1-3	.